The 2 T cell receptor beta chains in this list originate from one sample, sequenced in a study of blood T cells in healthy people across ages. Next came a second PCR, run for about 7 to 12 cycles, which used a sample-barcoded 5' primer along with a J-beta primer mix. TCRdb processed the 5' RACE reads anew with MiXCR; each CDR3 protein has one entry. The sample holds more than 1.4 million distinct CDR3 sequences, 40% to 50% seen once. Source material: blood. These receptor sequences come from a woman aged 18-35 years in good health.

Ten or more counts support this clonotype. This rearrangement joins TRBV10-2 to TRBJ2-3, with D unclear. Trimming removed 2 bases from V and 5 bases from J, with 2 bases in between. Germline V gene lookup returns CDR1 WSHSY and CDR2 SAAADI. This CDR3 comprises 11 residues. CDR3 residues: CASSEQDTQYF. In nucleotides, the CDR3 is TGCGCCAGCAGTGAGCAAGATACGCAGTATTTT.

The sample holds a few counts of this clonotype. The genes are TRBV2 and TRBJ2-5; no firm D call. Judging by the DNA end, TRBJ2-7 fits better; the J call may be wrong. The CDR3 has 13 amino acids. In germline, CDR1 is SNHLY, CDR2 FYNNEI. The CDR3 nucleotides are TGTGCCAGCAGTGAATATGGAGAATACGAGCAGTACTTC. It encodes CASSEYGEYEQYF.